A single sample gave rise to the 19 T cell receptor beta chains below, sequenced in a study of CD8+ T cells in alopecia areata. cDNA serving as the sequencing template came from extracted, reverse transcribed RNA. Some clones are missing from TCRdb's copy, which holds only in-frame ones; the method was immunoSEQ multiplex PCR. The sample carries 150,000 or so clones, around 47% recorded once. Sequenced input: CD4+ T cells sorted from blood. The receptors here all came from a human donor with alopecia areata.

This chain uses TRBV28 with TRBJ1-2; possibly TRBD1 for D (5 bases). Germline lookup yields CDR1 MDHEN and CDR2 SYDVKM. This CDR3 comprises 12 residues. Trimming left V 3 bases short and J 7 bases short, with 9 bases between. The CDR3 spells CASSLGVRGYTF. The CDR3 bases are TGTGCCAGCAGTTTGGGGGTACGTGGCTACACCTTC.

This clone was observed a few times. The chain carries TRBV28 and TRBJ2-7, with a tentative D call TRBD2 (5 bases). Germline lookup yields CDR1 MDHEN and CDR2 SYDVKM. Trimming removed 7 bases from V and 3 bases from J, with 16 bases in between. This CDR3 comprises 14 residues. CDR3 protein: CASITPGSRYEQYF. CDR3 bases: TGTGCCAGCATCACCCCGGGGTCCCGCTACGAGCAGTACTTC.

The CDR3 nucleotides are TGTGCCTGGAGGAAGGCCAGACAGGGGTTGGATGGCTACACCTTC. The encoded protein is CAWRKARQGLDGYTF. This chain joins TRBV30 and TRBJ1-2; 8 nucleotides agree with TRBD1. The junction had 12 bases not matched to a gene; V was cut back by 3 bases and J by 6 bases. The CDR3 length is 15 residues. Germline V gene data show CDR1 as GTSNPN and CDR2 as SVGIG (reference sequence).

The chain is built from TRBV2 and TRBJ2-7, with D possibly being TRBD1 or TRBD2 (6 bases each). CDR3 size: 15 residues. V lost 6 bases and J 2 bases, leaving 17 bases between the germline ends. Looked up from germline, CDR1 is SNHLY and CDR2 is FYNNEI. CDR3 residues: CASRPTRGEAYEQYF. In DNA form, the CDR3 reads TGTGCCAGCAGACCTACAAGGGGGGAGGCCTACGAGCAGTACTTC.

V and J are TRBV5-1 and TRBJ1-1, with 7 bases identical to TRBD1. Germline loops: CDR1 SGHRS, CDR2 YFSETQ. The CDR3 runs 16 residues. The J segment lost 3 bases and the V segment lost 0 bases, leaving 8 bases of the junction unmatched. The CDR3 protein is CASSLGTGYGDTEAFF. The CDR3 DNA reads as TGCGCCAGCAGCTTGGGGACAGGCTACGGGGACACTGAAGCTTTCTTT. The variable domain in full, with the rest retrieved from reference TRBV5-1 and TRBJ1-1, is KAGVTQTPRYLIKTRGQQVTLSCSPISGHRSVSWYQQTPGQGLQFLFEYFSETQRNKGNFPGRFSGRQFSNSRSEMNVSTLELGDSALYLCASSLGTGYGDTEAFFGQGTRLTVV.

This clone showed up just a few times. The chain carries TRBV7-9 and TRBJ2-1, with 7 bases aligning to TRBD2. Germline CDR1 reads SEHNR; CDR2 reads FQNEAQ (reference sequence). V gave up 8 bases and J gave up 8 bases; unmatched junction bases: 15. The CDR3 has 15 residues. CDR3 nucleotides: TGTGCCAGCGGCCGGAGAGGCGGGAGTACGGATGAGCAGTTCTTC. This gives the protein CASGRRGGSTDEQFF.

J is TRBJ2-1 and V is TRBV28; the D call may be TRBD1 or TRBD2 (5 bases each). Germline V lookup: CDR1 MDHEN, CDR2 SYDVKM. CDR3 length equals 14 residues. The V gene lost 6 bases and the J gene lost 10 bases, with 19 bases spanning the gap. CDR3 residues: CASRGTGTEQEQFF. The CDR3 DNA reads TGTGCCAGCAGAGGCACGGGGACGGAGCAGGAGCAGTTCTTC. Drawing the rest from reference TRBV28 and TRBJ2-1, the complete variable domain is DVKVTQSSRYLVKRTGEKVFLECVQDMDHENMFWYRQDPGLGLRLIYFSYDVKMKEKGDIPEGYSVSREKKERFSLILESASTNQTSMYLCASRGTGTEQEQFFGPGTRLTVL.

This clone occurred a few times. Mismatch with germline at one junction end may stem from a read error. Other DNA sequences from this sample encode an identical CDR3 as well. This chain links TRBV19 with TRBJ2-7; D might be TRBD1 or TRBD2, each matching 5 bases. Looked up from germline, CDR1 is LNHDA and CDR2 is SQIVND (reference sequence). CDR3 size: 14 residues. This CDR3 is CASSNGPTQGRQYF. CDR3 DNA: TGTGCCAGTAGTAACGGGCCAACCCAGGGACGGCAGTACTTT.

In its sample, this clone was seen a few times. The gene calls are TRBV19 and TRBJ2-1, with a weak D call TRBD2 (6 bases). This CDR3 is built from 16 residues. In germline, CDR1 is LNHDA, CDR2 SQIVND (reference sequence). The ends were cut back, 5 bases at V and 4 bases at J, with 18 bases in the middle. This CDR3 is CASSVVSLALYNEQFF. Here the CDR3 DNA reads TGTGCCAGTAGTGTAGTTTCTCTAGCGTTATACAATGAGCAGTTCTTC.

This clone has more than one count but fewer than ten. The V call is TRBV19, the J call TRBJ1-5; D not resolved. The CDR3 extends over 15 amino acids. CDR1 is LNHDA, CDR2 SQIVND, per germline (reference sequence). V was pared by 7 bases and J by 0 bases, with 13 bases between. The CDR3 here is CASTLQHLSNQPQHF. CDR3 nucleotide sequence: TGTGCCAGTACCCTCCAACATCTTAGCAATCAGCCCCAGCATTTT.

This clone was counted a few times. The chain joins TRBV9 to TRBJ2-1; TRBD2 matches 9 bases. The germline CDR1 and CDR2 sequences are SGDLS and YYNGEE. Trimming removed 4 bases from V and 0 bases from J; junction bases left unmatched: 8. The CDR3 contains 17 residues. This CDR3 is CASSPRGSGSSYNEQFF. The CDR3 nucleotides are TGTGCCAGCAGCCCCCGGGGTAGCGGGAGCTCCTACAATGAGCAGTTCTTC.

The CDR3 region is CASSTTGGGWDEQYF. CDR3 in DNA: TGTGCCAGCAGTACTACAGGGGGCGGTTGGGACGAGCAGTACTTC. The chain uses TRBV28 and TRBJ2-7; 9 bases match TRBD1. The V segment lost 5 bases and the J segment 5 bases; nucleotides outside the gene matches: 10. The CDR3 runs 15 residues. Germline lookup yields CDR1 MDHEN and CDR2 SYDVKM.

This chain links TRBV30 with TRBJ2-3; 10 nucleotides line up with TRBD2. Per germline, CDR1 GTSNPN and CDR2 SVGIG (reference sequence). V lost 3 bases, J lost 13 bases, and 7 bases stayed unmatched. The CDR3 spans 12 residues. The CDR3 protein is CAWSVLAGVEYF. The CDR3 DNA follows: TGTGCCTGGAGCGTCCTAGCGGGGGTCGAGTATTTT.

J is TRBJ2-7 and V is TRBV29-1; a possible D gene is TRBD2 (5 bases). Per germline, CDR1 SQVTM and CDR2 ANQGSEA. Trimming pared 6 bases from V and 7 bases from J, leaving 19 bases between. The CDR3 runs 13 residues. The CDR3 here is CSVGKSAEREQYF. CDR3 nucleotides: TGCAGCGTCGGGAAGTCGGCGGAACGAGAGCAGTACTTC.

The CDR3 protein is CASSLDAGYTF. The CDR3 region has the DNA TGTGCCAGCAGCTTGGACGCTGGCTACACCTTC. The chain links TRBV5-4 to TRBJ1-2; D is unresolved. The CDR3 has 11 residues. Trimming left V 0 bases short and J 7 bases short, with 4 bases between. Germline V gives CDR1 SGHNT, CDR2 YYREEE (reference sequence).

The chain uses TRBV11-2 and TRBJ2-1; 10 nucleotides line up with TRBD2. Germline-derived CDR1 and CDR2 are SGHAT and FQNNGV. V was pared by 3 bases and J by 9 bases, with 17 bases of the junction left unmatched. This CDR3 spans 18 amino acids. The CDR3 DNA is TGTGCCAGCAGCTTTGGGCTAGCGGGAGAGGCCCCCGCGAGTGAGCAGTTCTTC. Translated, it gives CASSFGLAGEAPASEQFF.

The V and J genes are TRBV30 and TRBJ2-7, with 9 bases that match TRBD1. CDR1 is GTSNPN, CDR2 SVGIG, per germline (reference sequence). The V gene end was trimmed by 3 bases and the J gene end by 2 bases; junction bases not matched to a gene: 8. The CDR3 covers 15 residues. For the CDR3, the DNA is TGTGCCTGGAGCCCCGGGACAGGGAGCCCCTACGAGCAGTACTTC. Protein: CAWSPGTGSPYEQYF.

This chain links TRBV6-6 with TRBJ2-5; tentatively, D is TRBD1 (5 bases). Germline values: CDR1 MNHNY, CDR2 SVGAGI (reference sequence). Deletions cut 2 bases from V and 7 bases from J, with 8 bases between. The CDR3 covers 12 residues. In nucleotides, the CDR3 is TGTGCCAGCAGTTACCCTACAGGGACCCAGTACTTC. Its translation is CASSYPTGTQYF.

The chain couples TRBV2 to TRBJ2-5; no reliable D call. Trimming cost V 4 bases and J 5 bases, with 17 bases left between them. The CDR3 runs 15 residues. Germline lookup yields CDR1 SNHLY and CDR2 FYNNEI. The CDR3 protein is CASSANLLFGETQYF. Written as DNA, the CDR3 is TGTGCCAGCAGTGCTAACCTCTTGTTTGGGGAGACCCAGTACTTC.